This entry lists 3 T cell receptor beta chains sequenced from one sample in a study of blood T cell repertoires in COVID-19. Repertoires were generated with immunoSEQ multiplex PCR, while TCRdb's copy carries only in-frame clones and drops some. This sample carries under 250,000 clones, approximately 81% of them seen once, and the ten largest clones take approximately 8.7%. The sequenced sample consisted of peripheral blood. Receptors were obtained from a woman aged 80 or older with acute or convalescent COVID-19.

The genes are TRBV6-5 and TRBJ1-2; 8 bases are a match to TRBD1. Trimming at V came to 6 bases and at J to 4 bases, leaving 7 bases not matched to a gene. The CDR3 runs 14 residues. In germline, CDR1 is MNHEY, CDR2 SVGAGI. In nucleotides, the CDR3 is TGTGCCAGCAGCCCACAGGGGGGTAGCTATGGCTACACCTTC. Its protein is CASSPQGGSYGYTF.

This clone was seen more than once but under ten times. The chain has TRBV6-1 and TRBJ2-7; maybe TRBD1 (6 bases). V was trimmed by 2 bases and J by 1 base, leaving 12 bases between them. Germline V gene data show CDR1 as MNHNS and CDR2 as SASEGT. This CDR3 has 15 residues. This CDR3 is CASSERQAGSYEQYF. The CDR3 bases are TGTGCCAGCAGTGAAAGACAGGCCGGATCCTACGAGCAGTACTTC.

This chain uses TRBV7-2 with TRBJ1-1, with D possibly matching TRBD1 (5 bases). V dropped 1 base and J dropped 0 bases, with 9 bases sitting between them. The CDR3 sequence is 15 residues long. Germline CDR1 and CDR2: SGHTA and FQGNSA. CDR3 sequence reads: CASSLDGQVNTEAFF. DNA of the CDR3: TGTGCCAGCAGCTTAGATGGACAAGTGAACACTGAAGCTTTCTTT.